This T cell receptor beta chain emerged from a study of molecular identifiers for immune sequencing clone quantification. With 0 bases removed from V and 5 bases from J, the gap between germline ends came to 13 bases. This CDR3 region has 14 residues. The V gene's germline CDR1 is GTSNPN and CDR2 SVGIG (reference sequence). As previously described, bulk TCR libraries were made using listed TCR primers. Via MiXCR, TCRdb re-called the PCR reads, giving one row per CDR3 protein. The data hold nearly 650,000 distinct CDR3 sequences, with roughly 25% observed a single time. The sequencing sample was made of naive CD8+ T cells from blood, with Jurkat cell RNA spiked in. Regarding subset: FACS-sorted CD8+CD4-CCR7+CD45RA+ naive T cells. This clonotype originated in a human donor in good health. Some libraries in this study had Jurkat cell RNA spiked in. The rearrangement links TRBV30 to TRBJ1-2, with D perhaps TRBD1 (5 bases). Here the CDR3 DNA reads TGTGCCTGGAGTGTCAGGGCACGGATATATGGCTACACCTTC. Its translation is CAWSVRARIYGYTF.